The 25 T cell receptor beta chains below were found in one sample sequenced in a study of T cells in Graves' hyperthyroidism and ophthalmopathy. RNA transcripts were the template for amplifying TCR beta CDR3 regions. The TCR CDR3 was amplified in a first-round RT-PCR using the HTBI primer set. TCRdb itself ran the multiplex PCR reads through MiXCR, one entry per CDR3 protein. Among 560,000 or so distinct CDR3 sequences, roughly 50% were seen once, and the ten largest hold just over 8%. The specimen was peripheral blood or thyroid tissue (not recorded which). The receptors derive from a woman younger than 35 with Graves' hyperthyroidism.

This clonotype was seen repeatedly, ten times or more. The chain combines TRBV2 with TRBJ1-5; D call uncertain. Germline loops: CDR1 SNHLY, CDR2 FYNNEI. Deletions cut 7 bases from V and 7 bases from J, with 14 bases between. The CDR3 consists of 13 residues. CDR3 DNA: TGTGCCAGCAATGACCCGGGCGGCCAGCCCCAGCATTTT. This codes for CASNDPGGQPQHF.

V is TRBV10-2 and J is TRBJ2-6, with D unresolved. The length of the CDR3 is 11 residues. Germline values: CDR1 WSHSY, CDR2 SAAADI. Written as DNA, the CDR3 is TGCGCTATCGGGGGGGCCAACGTCCTGACTTTC. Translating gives CAIGGANVLTF.

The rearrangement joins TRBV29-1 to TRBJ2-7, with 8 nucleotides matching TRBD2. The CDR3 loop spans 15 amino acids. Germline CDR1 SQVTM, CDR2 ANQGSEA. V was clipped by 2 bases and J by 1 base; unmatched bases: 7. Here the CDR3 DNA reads TGCAGCGTTGAACCCAGCGGGAGAGGTTCCTACGAGCAGTACTTC. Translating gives CSVEPSGRGSYEQYF.

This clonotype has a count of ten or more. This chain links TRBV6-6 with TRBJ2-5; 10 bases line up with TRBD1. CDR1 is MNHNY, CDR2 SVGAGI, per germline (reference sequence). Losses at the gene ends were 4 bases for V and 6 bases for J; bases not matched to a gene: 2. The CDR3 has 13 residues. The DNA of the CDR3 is TGTGCCAGCAGTTTGACAGGGGGCCAGACCCAGTACTTC. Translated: CASSLTGGQTQYF.

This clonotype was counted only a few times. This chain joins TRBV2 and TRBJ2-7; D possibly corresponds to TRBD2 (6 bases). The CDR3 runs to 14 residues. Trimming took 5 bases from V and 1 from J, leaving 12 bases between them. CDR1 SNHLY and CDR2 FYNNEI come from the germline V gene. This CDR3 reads CASSFGGWSYEQYF. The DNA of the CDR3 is TGTGCCAGCAGTTTTGGGGGGTGGTCCTACGAGCAGTACTTC.

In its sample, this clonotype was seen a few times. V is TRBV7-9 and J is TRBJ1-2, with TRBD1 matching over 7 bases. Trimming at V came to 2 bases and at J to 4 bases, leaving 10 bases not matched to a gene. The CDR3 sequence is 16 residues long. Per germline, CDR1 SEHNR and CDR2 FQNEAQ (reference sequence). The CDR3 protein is CASSLSGQDMVYGYTF. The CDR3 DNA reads TGTGCCAGCAGCTTATCAGGACAGGATATGGTCTATGGCTACACCTTC.

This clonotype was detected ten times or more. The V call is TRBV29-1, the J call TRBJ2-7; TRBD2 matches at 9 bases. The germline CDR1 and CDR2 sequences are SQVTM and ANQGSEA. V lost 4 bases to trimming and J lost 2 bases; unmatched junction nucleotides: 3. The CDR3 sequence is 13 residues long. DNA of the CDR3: TGCAGCGTTGCTCTAGCGGGAACCTACGAGCAGTACTTC. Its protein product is CSVALAGTYEQYF.

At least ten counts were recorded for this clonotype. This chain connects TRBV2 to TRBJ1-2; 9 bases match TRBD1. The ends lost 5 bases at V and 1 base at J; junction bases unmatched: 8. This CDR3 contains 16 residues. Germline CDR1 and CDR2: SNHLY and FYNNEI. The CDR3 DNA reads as TGTGCCAGCAGTAGCCGGGACAGGGAGGGTAACTATGGCTACACCTTC. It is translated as CASSSRDREGNYGYTF.

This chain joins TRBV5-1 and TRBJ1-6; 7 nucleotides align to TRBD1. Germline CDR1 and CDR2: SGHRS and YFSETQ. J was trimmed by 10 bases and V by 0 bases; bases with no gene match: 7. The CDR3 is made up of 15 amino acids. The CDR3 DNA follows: TGCGCCAGCAGCTTGGTGCAGGGGGGTTTGTCACCCCTCCACTTT. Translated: CASSLVQGGLSPLHF.

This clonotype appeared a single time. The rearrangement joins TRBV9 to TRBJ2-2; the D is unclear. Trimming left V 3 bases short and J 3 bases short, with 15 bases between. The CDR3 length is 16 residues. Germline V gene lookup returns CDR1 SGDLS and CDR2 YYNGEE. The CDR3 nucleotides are TGTGCCAGCAGCGACGGGCCGCCGTATTACACCGGGGAGCTGTTTTTT. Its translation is CASSDGPPYYTGELFF.

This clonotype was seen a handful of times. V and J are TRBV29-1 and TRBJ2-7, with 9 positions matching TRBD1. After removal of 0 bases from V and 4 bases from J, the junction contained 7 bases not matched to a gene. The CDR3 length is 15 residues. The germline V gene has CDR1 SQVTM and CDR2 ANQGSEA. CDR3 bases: TGCAGCGTTGAAGAGGACAGGGGACCGCGGTACGAGCAGTACTTC. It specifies CSVEEDRGPRYEQYF.

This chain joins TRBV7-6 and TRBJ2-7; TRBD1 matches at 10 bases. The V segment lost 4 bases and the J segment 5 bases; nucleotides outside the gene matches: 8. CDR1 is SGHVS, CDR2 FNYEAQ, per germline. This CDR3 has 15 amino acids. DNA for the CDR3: TGTGCCAGCAGCTCCGGCAAGGACAGGGGGGACGAGCAGTACTTC. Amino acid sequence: CASSSGKDRGDEQYF.

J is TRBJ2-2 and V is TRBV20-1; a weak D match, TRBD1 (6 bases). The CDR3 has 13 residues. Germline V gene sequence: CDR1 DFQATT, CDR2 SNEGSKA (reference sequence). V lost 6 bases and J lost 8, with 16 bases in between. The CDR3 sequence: CSARGSAPGELFF. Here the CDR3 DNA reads TGCAGTGCGAGGGGGTCAGCACCGGGGGAGCTGTTTTTT.

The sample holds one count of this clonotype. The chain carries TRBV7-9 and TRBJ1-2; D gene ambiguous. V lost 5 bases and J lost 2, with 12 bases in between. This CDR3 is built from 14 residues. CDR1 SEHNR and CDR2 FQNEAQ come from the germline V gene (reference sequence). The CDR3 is CASSADPENYGYTF. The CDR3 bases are TGTGCCAGCAGCGCAGACCCGGAGAACTATGGCTACACCTTC.

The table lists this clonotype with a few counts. The CDR3 loop is CATSDPGQSSYEQYF. In DNA form, the CDR3 reads TGTGCCACCAGTGATCCAGGTCAATCGTCCTACGAGCAGTACTTC. This chain joins TRBV24-1 and TRBJ2-7; D not certain. The CDR3 contains 15 residues. Trimming removed 3 bases from V and 1 base from J, with 12 bases in between. In germline, CDR1 is KGHDR, CDR2 SFDVKD.

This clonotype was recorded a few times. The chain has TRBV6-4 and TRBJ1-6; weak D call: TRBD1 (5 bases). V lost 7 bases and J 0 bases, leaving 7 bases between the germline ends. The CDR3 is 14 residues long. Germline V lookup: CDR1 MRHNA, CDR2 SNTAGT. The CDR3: CASTDSSYNSPLHF. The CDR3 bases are TGTGCCAGCACCGACAGCTCCTATAATTCACCCCTCCACTTT.

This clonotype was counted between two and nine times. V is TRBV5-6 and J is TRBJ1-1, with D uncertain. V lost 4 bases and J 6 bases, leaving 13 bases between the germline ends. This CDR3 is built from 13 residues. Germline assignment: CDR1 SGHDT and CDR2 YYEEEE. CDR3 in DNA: TGTGCCAGCAGCGCCGTTATGGGCCCTGAAGCTTTCTTT. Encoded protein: CASSAVMGPEAFF. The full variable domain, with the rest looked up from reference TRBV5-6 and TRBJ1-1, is DAGVTQSPTHLIKTRGQQVTLRCSPKSGHDTVSWYQQALGQGPQFIFQYYEEEERQRGNFPDRFSGHQFPNYSSELNVNALLLGDSALYLCASSAVMGPEAFFGQGTRLTVV.

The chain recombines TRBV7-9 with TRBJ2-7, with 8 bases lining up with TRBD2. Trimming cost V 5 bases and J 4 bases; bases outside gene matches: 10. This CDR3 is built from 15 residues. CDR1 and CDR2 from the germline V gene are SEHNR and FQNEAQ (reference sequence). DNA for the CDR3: TGTGCCAGCAGCCCCGGAGCGGGAGCCGGATACGAGCAGTACTTC. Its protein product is CASSPGAGAGYEQYF.

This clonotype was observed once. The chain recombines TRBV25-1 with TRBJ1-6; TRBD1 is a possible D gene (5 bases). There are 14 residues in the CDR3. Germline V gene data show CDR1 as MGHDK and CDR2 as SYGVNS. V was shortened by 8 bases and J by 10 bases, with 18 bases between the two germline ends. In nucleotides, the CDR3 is TGTGCCAGCGTTGAAGATCGGGGACCGTCACCCCTCCACTTT. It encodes CASVEDRGPSPLHF.

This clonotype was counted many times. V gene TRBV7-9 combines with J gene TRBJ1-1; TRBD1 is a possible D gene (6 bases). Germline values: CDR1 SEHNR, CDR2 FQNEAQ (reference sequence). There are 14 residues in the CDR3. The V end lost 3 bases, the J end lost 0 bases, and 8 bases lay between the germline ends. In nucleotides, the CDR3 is TGTGCCAGCAGCTTGGGGACACTGAACACTGAAGCTTTCTTT. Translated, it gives CASSLGTLNTEAFF.

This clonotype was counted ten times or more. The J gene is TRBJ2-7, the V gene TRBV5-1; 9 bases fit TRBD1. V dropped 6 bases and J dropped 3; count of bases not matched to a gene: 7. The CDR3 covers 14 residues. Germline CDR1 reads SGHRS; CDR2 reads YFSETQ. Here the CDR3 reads CASNPGTGNYEQYF. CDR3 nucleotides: TGCGCCAGCAACCCCGGGACAGGGAACTACGAGCAGTACTTC.

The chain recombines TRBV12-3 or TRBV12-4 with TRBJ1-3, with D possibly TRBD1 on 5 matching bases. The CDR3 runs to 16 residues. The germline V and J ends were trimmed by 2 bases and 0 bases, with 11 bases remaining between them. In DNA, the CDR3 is TGTGCCAGCAGTTTACCCGGGGACTTCTCTGGAAACACCATATATTTT. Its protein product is CASSLPGDFSGNTIYF.

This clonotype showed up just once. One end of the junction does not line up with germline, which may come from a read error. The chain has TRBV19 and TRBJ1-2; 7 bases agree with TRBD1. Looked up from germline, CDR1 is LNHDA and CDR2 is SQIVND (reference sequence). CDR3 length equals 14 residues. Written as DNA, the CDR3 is TGTGCCAGTAGTGCGGACAGGACCTCCTGGGGCTGCACCTTC. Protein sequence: CASSADRTSWGCTF.

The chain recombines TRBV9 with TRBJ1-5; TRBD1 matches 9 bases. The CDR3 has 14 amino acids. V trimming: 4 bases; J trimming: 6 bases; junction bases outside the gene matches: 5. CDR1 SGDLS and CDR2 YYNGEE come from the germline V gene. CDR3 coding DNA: TGTGCCAGCAGCAAAGGGACAGGGCTTCAGCCCCAGCATTTT. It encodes CASSKGTGLQPQHF.

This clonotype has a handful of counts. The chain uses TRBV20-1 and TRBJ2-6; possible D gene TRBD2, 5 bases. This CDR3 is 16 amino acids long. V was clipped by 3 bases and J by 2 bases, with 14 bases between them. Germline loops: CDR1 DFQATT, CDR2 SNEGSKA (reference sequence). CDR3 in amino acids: CSARGSVGPGANVLTF. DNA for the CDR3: TGCAGTGCTAGGGGTAGCGTAGGCCCTGGGGCCAACGTCCTGACTTTC.